This T cell receptor (beta chain) derives from a study of blood T cell repertoires in COVID-19. Background on the study: COVID-19 samples collected from the United States, Italy and Spain covered acute and convalescent phases. T cells, B-cell-depleted T cells, or PBMCs provided the cDNA or gDNA that served as material.

Germline-derived CDR1 and CDR2 are SGHRS and YFSETQ. Trimming pared 2 bases from V and 2 bases from J, leaving 7 bases between. The length of the CDR3 is 13 residues. The authors' processing: By means of reference gene primer amplification, nucleated cell counts were estimated. Clones were read by immunoSEQ multiplex PCR, and TCRdb kept only the in-frame ones, dropping some. The V and J calls and clone size come from that table; D and trimming were worked out from the DNA. This table holds about 100,000 clones, about 80% found once. The specimen was peripheral blood. The chain recombines TRBV5-1 with TRBJ1-2, with D unresolved. The origin of this receptor is a woman between 65 and 79 years old with acute or convalescent COVID-19. The DNA for the CDR3 is TGCGCCAGCAGCTTCCAGGAAAACTATGGCTACACCTTC. It translates to CASSFQENYGYTF.